The source of this T cell receptor (beta chain) is a study of blood T cell repertoires in COVID-19. Sequencing used immunoSEQ multiplex PCR; TCRdb keeps in-frame clones, though not all of them. The sample has 140,000 to 150,000 clones, around 88% seen once. Looked up from germline, CDR1 is SNHLY and CDR2 is FYNNEI. The CDR3 loop spans 14 amino acids. V was pared by 8 bases and J by 7 bases, with 12 bases of the junction left unmatched. Sequencing was carried out using peripheral blood. The TCR originated in a man aged 55 to 70 with active or convalescent COVID-19. The V call is TRBV2, the J call TRBJ1-2, with 8 positions matching TRBD1. CDR3 residues: CASEAHQGAGGYTF. As DNA, the CDR3 is TGTGCCAGCGAAGCACATCAGGGGGCGGGTGGCTACACCTTC.